This T cell receptor beta chain was obtained from a study of T-cell memory formation after mild COVID-19. Study-level points and caveats: Among contracting clones, CD4+ were mainly CM/EM and CD8+ enriched in EMRA. Whether second-wave clones peaking at day 37 were SARS-CoV-2 specific went unconfirmed.

Trimming shortened V by 6 bases and J by 1 base, and 16 bases separated the two germline ends. CDR3 length equals 16 residues. Germline assignment: CDR1 SGHRS and CDR2 YFSETQ. With constant-segment primers, 5'RACE yielded cDNA libraries of TCR alpha and TCR beta that carried sample barcodes and UMIs. TCRdb called the 5' RACE reads again in MiXCR, with one record for every CDR3 protein. Here the sample spans 250,000 to 400,000 distinct CDR3 sequences, roughly an eighth being singletons. The sample holds a few counts of this clonotype. Antigen: not known. The clonotype comes from a young man who had mild COVID-19 (a few samples of this study predate the infection). Cell type and time point are not known. The V call is TRBV5-1, the J call TRBJ2-2; D may be TRBD1 or TRBD2 (5 bases each). The sample comprised PBMCs or a T cell subset sorted from them (not recorded which). DNA for the CDR3: TGCGCCAGCAACGAGGGGATAAGCTGGAACACCGGGGAGCTGTTTTTT. Its translation is CASNEGISWNTGELFF.